This T cell receptor (beta chain) emerged from a study of cytomegalovirus exposure and HLA in healthy donors. The V and J ends lost 5 bases and 7 bases, in that order; junction bases with no gene match: 5. This CDR3 is 13 amino acids long. Germline CDR1 is KGHSH and CDR2 is LQKENI. The table lists this clone with a few counts. Its antigen is not known. In the PCR, 60 Vbeta and 13 Jbeta primers were used. TCRdb keeps only in-frame clones here, not all; method: immunoSEQ multiplex PCR. The data contain 45,000 or so clones, 70% to 80% of them singletons. Notes on the study in general: Prediction of most subjects' HLA-A and HLA-B alleles by TCR beta sequences was reportedly accurate.

V and J are TRBV18 and TRBJ2-1; 7 nucleotides align to TRBD1. The sample comprised PBMCs. The sequence was collected from a woman in her twenties or thirties in good health and CMV-seronegative. The CDR3, as DNA: TGTGCCAGCTCAGAGGACAGGAAGAATGAGCAGTTCTTC. It specifies CASSEDRKNEQFF.